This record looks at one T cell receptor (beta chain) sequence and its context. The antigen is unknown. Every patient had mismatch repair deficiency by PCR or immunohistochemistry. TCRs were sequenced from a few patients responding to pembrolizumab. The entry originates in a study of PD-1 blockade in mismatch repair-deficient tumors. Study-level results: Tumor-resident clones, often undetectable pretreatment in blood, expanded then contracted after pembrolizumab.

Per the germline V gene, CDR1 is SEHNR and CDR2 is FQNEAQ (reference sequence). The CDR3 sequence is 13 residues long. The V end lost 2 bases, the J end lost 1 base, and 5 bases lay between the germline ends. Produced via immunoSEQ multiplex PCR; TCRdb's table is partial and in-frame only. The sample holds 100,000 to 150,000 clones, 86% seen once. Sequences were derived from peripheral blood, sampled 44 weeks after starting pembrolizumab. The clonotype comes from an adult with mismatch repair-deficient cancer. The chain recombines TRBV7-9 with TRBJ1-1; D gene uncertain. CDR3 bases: TGTGCCAGCAGCTTACGAGCGAACACTGAAGCTTTCTTT. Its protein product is CASSLRANTEAFF. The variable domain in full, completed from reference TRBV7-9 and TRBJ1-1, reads DTGVSQNPRHKITKRGQNVTFRCDPISEHNRLYWYRQTLGQGPEFLTYFQNEAQLEKSRLLSDRFSAERPKGSFSTLEIQRTEQGDSAMYLCASSLRANTEAFFGQGTRLTVV.